One sample yielded the 18 T cell receptor beta chains listed below, sequenced in a study of T cells in Graves' hyperthyroidism and ophthalmopathy (dated by TCRdb to the late 2010s). Receptor amplification or capture employed multiplex PCR. The sequencer was an Illumina HiSeq 2000. Amplification of TCR beta CDR3 regions was carried out from RNA transcripts. The TCR CDR3 was subjected to a first round of RT-PCR using the HTBI primer set and the Qiagen OneStep RT-PCR kit. The public sequencing data were trimmed at Q25 with fastp and processed into clonotypes with MiXCR by TCRdb, which kept only in-frame beta chains. Identical CDR3 protein sequences are pooled into one entry, listed with their most common genes and DNA. This sample has hundreds of thousands of distinct CDR3 sequences in its table, and around 16% of those were observed once. Roughly 8% of the sample belongs to the ten largest clones. The material sequenced was blood. These TCRs come from a woman between 18 and 30 years old with Graves' hyperthyroidism.

In its sample, this clonotype was seen many times. The V and J genes are TRBV20-1 and TRBJ2-3; D is ambiguous. V dropped 3 bases and J dropped 5 bases, with 9 bases sitting between them. The CDR3 sequence is 12 residues long. Per germline, CDR1 DFQATT and CDR2 SNEGSKA (reference sequence). The CDR3 loop is CSASPVRDTQYF. The CDR3 bases are TGCAGTGCTAGCCCGGTCCGAGATACGCAGTATTTT.

The rearrangement joins TRBV6-4 to TRBJ2-3, with a weak D call TRBD1 (5 bases). The CDR3 has 14 residues. The germline CDR1 and CDR2 sequences are MRHNA and SNTAGT. Trimming removed 2 bases at V and 4 bases at J, with 10 bases between. CDR3 nucleotides: TGTGCCAGCAGTGACGGGCAGGGCGCAGATACGCAGTATTTT. As protein: CASSDGQGADTQYF.

V gene TRBV18 combines with J gene TRBJ2-1; D might be TRBD2 (7 bases). CDR3 length: 16 residues. Trimming pared 5 bases from V and 7 bases from J, leaving 21 bases between. In germline, CDR1 is KGHSH, CDR2 LQKENI. In DNA, the CDR3 is TGTGCCAGCTCAAACCTGATGGGGGGGGCATGGAATGAGCAGTTCTTC. Translating it yields CASSNLMGGAWNEQFF.

This clonotype was seen at least ten times. The rearrangement uses TRBV12-5 and TRBJ1-6; TRBD1 matches 7 bases. The germline V gene encodes CDR1 LGHNT and CDR2 FRNRAP. Germline trimming cut 3 bases from V and 8 bases from J; bases unmatched to any gene: 10. The CDR3 has 16 residues. The CDR3, as DNA: TGTGCTAGTGGTTTCCTTCTGACAGGGTCCGATTCACCCCTCCACTTT. Amino acids: CASGFLLTGSDSPLHF.

Notes on this clonotype: With a much larger clone just one base away, this may be a read error. The chain links TRBV2 to TRBJ2-3; D remains unclear. The CDR3 covers 14 residues. The V and J ends lost 4 bases and 2 bases respectively, with 10 bases between them. The germline CDR1 and CDR2 sequences are SNHLY and FYNNEI. The CDR3, as DNA: TGTGCCAGCAGTGGCCCTCTCGACACAGATACGCAGTATTTT. Protein sequence: CASSGPLDTDTQYF.

V and J are TRBV9 and TRBJ2-1; either TRBD1 or TRBD2 may fit D (6 bases each). With 0 bases removed from V and 5 bases from J, the gap between germline ends came to 18 bases. Germline assignment: CDR1 SGDLS and CDR2 YYNGEE. The length of the CDR3 is 17 residues. The CDR3 sequence: CASSVGGWGAWDNEQFF. The CDR3 nucleotides are TGTGCCAGCAGCGTAGGGGGTTGGGGGGCTTGGGACAATGAGCAGTTCTTC. The complete variable domain, with remaining parts taken from reference TRBV9 and TRBJ2-1, reads DSGVTQTPKHLITATGQRVTLRCSPRSGDLSVYWYQQSLDQGLQFLIQYYNGEERAKGNILERFSAQQFPDLHSELNLSSLELGDSALYFCASSVGGWGAWDNEQFFGPGTRLTVL.

This clonotype was observed at least ten times. V and J are TRBV7-9 and TRBJ2-5; D remains ambiguous. The V end was cut by 5 bases, the J end by 5 bases, with 15 bases between. Per germline, CDR1 SEHNR and CDR2 FQNEAQ (reference sequence). The CDR3 runs to 14 residues. Written as DNA, the CDR3 is TGTGCCAGCAGCCCTCGGACCCGGCGTGAGACCCAGTACTTC. Its protein is CASSPRTRRETQYF.

This clonotype was counted ten times or more. The chain employs TRBV5-1 and TRBJ1-1; perhaps TRBD1 as D (5 bases). V was shortened by 5 bases and J by 4 bases, with 15 bases between the two germline ends. Germline CDR1 reads SGHRS; CDR2 reads YFSETQ. There are 14 residues in the CDR3. The CDR3, as DNA: TGCGCCAGCAGGCGGACCGCAGGGAGCACTGAAGCTTTCTTT. Its translation is CASRRTAGSTEAFF.

This clonotype was counted at least ten times. The chain recombines TRBV27 with TRBJ1-1; D gene uncertain. This CDR3 spans 15 amino acids. V lost 3 bases, J lost 1 base, and 12 bases lay in between. Germline CDR1 MNHEY, CDR2 SMNVEV (reference sequence). The CDR3 sequence is CASSLTPWENTEAFF. The DNA of the CDR3 is TGTGCCAGCAGTTTGACCCCCTGGGAGAACACTGAAGCTTTCTTT.

The chain has TRBV7-2 and TRBJ2-1, with 8 bases aligning to TRBD2. The CDR3 is 15 amino acids. Unmatched junction bases numbered 10, after V lost 5 bases and J lost 7 bases. The germline V gene encodes CDR1 SGHTA and CDR2 FQGNSA. Here the CDR3 DNA reads TGTGCCAGCAGCCCCCCCGGGACTAGGGTAAATGAGCAGTTCTTC. This gives the protein CASSPPGTRVNEQFF.

This clonotype was seen at least ten times. V usage is TRBV27 and J usage is TRBJ2-1, with 8 bases aligning to TRBD1. J was trimmed by 6 bases and V by 7 bases; bases with no gene match: 5. CDR1 is MNHEY, CDR2 SMNVEV, per germline (reference sequence). The CDR3 extends over 13 amino acids. CDR3 DNA sequence: TGTGCCAGCAAAGACAGGGGTCGCAATGAGCAGTTCTTC. It codes for CASKDRGRNEQFF.

This clonotype has a handful of counts. V usage is TRBV12-3 or TRBV12-4 and J usage is TRBJ1-2; tentatively, D is TRBD1 (6 bases). This CDR3 has 13 residues. Trimming took off 5 bases at V and 8 bases at J, with 15 bases between the two ends. The CDR3 DNA reads TGTGCCAGCAGTACCACAGGGCTTCGAGGCTACACCTTC. Translation: CASSTTGLRGYTF.

As concerns this clonotype: One base away lies a much larger clone, so this may be a sequencing read error. Lacking the conserved final phenylalanine or tryptophan, this CDR3 likely reflects a read error. The chain joins TRBV6-2 or TRBV6-3 to TRBJ2-5; 9 bases agree with TRBD1. The trim removed 4 bases at V and 5 bases at J, leaving 11 bases unmatched. Germline V gene lookup returns CDR1 MNHEY and CDR2 SVGEGT. There are 16 residues in the CDR3. CDR3 region: CASSFSGTGGWETQYS. The CDR3 DNA follows: TGTGCCAGCAGTTTCTCTGGAACAGGGGGCTGGGAGACCCAGTACTCC.

This clonotype was seen a few times. The chain has TRBV29-1 and TRBJ1-3; D remains ambiguous. CDR3 length: 12 residues. V was pared by 7 bases and J by 0 bases, with 7 bases between. Germline CDR1 SQVTM, CDR2 ANQGSEA. The CDR3 region is CSGVGSGNTIYF. CDR3 nucleotide sequence: TGCAGCGGGGTCGGCTCTGGAAACACCATATATTTT.

This clonotype was seen repeatedly, ten times or more. This chain links TRBV7-9 with TRBJ2-3; D is undetermined. Trimming cost V 5 bases and J 1 base, with 10 bases left between them. The germline V gene has CDR1 SEHNR and CDR2 FQNEAQ (reference sequence). This CDR3 spans 14 amino acids. CDR3 region: CASSPKVGTDTQYF. DNA for the CDR3: TGTGCCAGCAGCCCAAAGGTTGGCACAGATACGCAGTATTTT. The entire variable domain, with the rest obtained from reference TRBV7-9 and TRBJ2-3, is as follows: DTGVSQNPRHKITKRGQNVTFRCDPISEHNRLYWYRQTLGQGPEFLTYFQNEAQLEKSRLLSDRFSAERPKGSFSTLEIQRTEQGDSAMYLCASSPKVGTDTQYFGPGTRLTVL.

V usage is TRBV5-4 and J usage is TRBJ2-5, with D unresolved. Per germline, CDR1 SGHNT and CDR2 YYREEE (reference sequence). V lost 5 bases, J lost 11 bases, and 13 bases lay in between. The CDR3 is 11 residues long. CDR3 DNA: TGTGCCAGCAGTTACCATAGAACACAGTACTTC. Amino acid sequence: CASSYHRTQYF.

This clonotype showed up many times. V and J are TRBV3-1 and TRBJ1-5, with D unresolved. The ends were cut back, 1 base at V and 7 bases at J, with 8 bases in the middle. The CDR3 loop spans 13 amino acids. The V gene's germline CDR1 is LGHDT and CDR2 YNNKEL (reference sequence). CDR3 bases: TGTGCCAGCAGCCAAGGGAAGTCCCAGCCCCAGCATTTT. As protein: CASSQGKSQPQHF. The whole variable domain, remainder taken from reference TRBV3-1 and TRBJ1-5, is DTAVSQTPKYLVTQMGNDKSIKCEQNLGHDTMYWYKQDSKKFLKIMFSYNNKELIINETVPNRFSPKSPDKAHLNLHINSLELGDSAVYFCASSQGKSQPQHFGDGTRLSIL.

This clonotype has at least ten counts. The chain couples TRBV19 to TRBJ1-1; D uncertain. V was trimmed by 5 bases and J by 5 bases, leaving 9 bases between them. Looked up from germline, CDR1 is LNHDA and CDR2 is SQIVND (reference sequence). The CDR3 spans 12 residues. DNA for the CDR3: TGTGCCAGTAGTCCTGGTCAAACTGAAGCTTTCTTT. Its translation is CASSPGQTEAFF.